A selection of T cell receptor beta chains follows, all from one sample in a study of blood T cell repertoires in COVID-19. TCRdb's table, derived via immunoSEQ multiplex PCR, lists solely in-frame clones and lacks some. Of roughly 75,000 clones detected, more than 75% appear once; the ten largest clones hold approximately 0.8%. Sequencing was carried out using peripheral blood. These TCRs come from a woman in her 70s with acute or convalescent COVID-19. The CDR3 runs from the conserved cysteine through the conserved F or W. The D gene is left open where the match is weak. Some rows have no size entry. The others give once, few or many, or a class for an expanded clone.

j_gene	abundance	v_gene	d_gene	CDR3aa	CDR3nt
TRBJ2-5	once	TRBV28	TRBD2	CASSLAGGETQYF	TGTGCCAGCAGTTTGGCGGGAGGAGAGACCCAGTACTTC
TRBJ1-5	.	TRBV30	.	CAWSPTRSPVRGGQPQHF	TGTGCCTGGAGTCCGACGCGCAGCCCAGTAAGAGGTGGGCAGCCCCAGCATTTT
TRBJ2-1	.	TRBV24-1	TRBD2	CATGGGIDEQFF	TGTGCCACCGGGGGGGGGATCGATGAGCAGTTCTTC
TRBJ1-6	.	TRBV27	TRBD1	CASRDRQGPNSPLHF	TGTGCCAGCAGGGATCGACAGGGGCCTAATTCACCCCTCCACTTT
TRBJ2-7	.	TRBV27	TRBD2	CASSPGLNYEQYF	TGTGCCAGCAGTCCGGGACTAAACTACGAGCAGTACTTC
TRBJ2-3	.	TRBV3-1/TRBV3-2	.	CASSRGEAITDTQYF	TGTGCCAGCAGCCGGGGGGAGGCCATCACAGATACGCAGTATTTT
TRBJ1-2	.	TRBV6-5	.	CASSKEGTGYTF	TGTGCCAGCAGTAAGGAGGGAACTGGCTACACCTTC
TRBJ1-6	.	TRBV27	TRBD1	CASSLRGQTSSYNSPLHF	TGTGCCAGCAGTTTACGGGGACAGACTAGCTCCTATAATTCACCCCTCCACTTT
TRBJ1-3	.	TRBV3-1/TRBV3-2	.	CASSQEGGARGNTIYF	TGTGCCAGCAGCCAAGAGGGGGGGGCGCGAGGAAACACCATATATTTT
TRBJ1-4	.	TRBV2	.	CASSPRGVNEKLFF	TGTGCCAGCAGTCCCAGGGGTGTGAATGAAAAACTGTTTTTT
TRBJ1-2	.	TRBV7-2	TRBD1	CASSQSRDRAQGYTF	TGTGCCAGCAGCCAAAGCCGGGACAGGGCTCAGGGCTACACCTTC
TRBJ2-7	.	TRBV5-5	TRBD2	CASSPLAALNEQYF	TGTGCCAGCAGCCCACTAGCGGCCCTCAACGAGCAGTACTTC
TRBJ1-5	few	TRBV30	.	CAWRARNSNQPQHF	TGTGCCTGGAGGGCCAGGAATAGCAATCAGCCCCAGCATTTT
TRBJ2-2	.	TRBV7-2	TRBD2	CASSLAASGRSRTGELFF	TGTGCCAGCAGCTTAGCGGCTAGCGGGAGAAGTCGGACCGGGGAGCTGTTTTTT
TRBJ2-2	.	TRBV19	TRBD1	CASSNQGESTGELFF	TGTGCCAGTAGTAATCAGGGGGAGAGCACCGGGGAGCTGTTTTTT
TRBJ2-3	.	TRBV11-3	.	CASSLGRGVDTQYF	TGTGCCAGCAGCTTAGGCAGGGGGGTAGATACGCAGTATTTT
TRBJ2-2	.	TRBV11-2	.	CASSFISTGELFF	TGTGCCAGCAGCTTCATTAGCACCGGGGAGCTGTTTTTT
TRBJ2-3	.	TRBV15	TRBD1	CATAPGTGLGTQYF	TGTGCCACCGCACCCGGGACAGGGCTTGGTACGCAGTATTTT
TRBJ2-5	.	TRBV6-1	.	CASSEAIGSIQETQYF	TGTGCCAGCAGTGAAGCTATCGGGTCTATACAAGAGACCCAGTACTTC
TRBJ1-6	.	TRBV2	TRBD1	CASLEDRDGSPLHF	TGTGCCAGCCTCGAGGACAGGGACGGTTCACCCCTCCACTTT
TRBJ2-7	.	TRBV29-1	.	CSVETQDYEQYF	TGCAGCGTTGAAACCCAGGACTACGAGCAGTACTTC
TRBJ2-7	.	TRBV6-5	.	CASSYRGATSDEQYF	TGTGCCAGCAGTTACCGGGGGGCCACCTCAGACGAGCAGTACTTC
TRBJ2-2	.	TRBV27	TRBD2	CASSLFAGGPFGELFF	TGTGCCAGCAGTTTATTCGCGGGGGGGCCGTTCGGGGAGCTGTTTTTT
TRBJ1-2	.	TRBV19	.	CASSIRVQGRDYGYTF	TGTGCCAGTAGTATAAGGGTTCAGGGAAGGGACTATGGCTACACCTTC
TRBJ1-2	once	TRBV14	TRBD1	CAGSQDLGQGYGYTF	TGTGCCGGCAGCCAAGATTTAGGACAGGGTTACGGCTACACCTTC
TRBJ1-1	few	TRBV11-3	.	CASSFSLNTEAFF	TGTGCCAGCAGCTTTTCGTTAAACACTGAAGCTTTCTTT
TRBJ2-5	.	TRBV6-2/TRBV6-3	TRBD2	CASSKASGGQETQYF	TGTGCCAGCAGTAAGGCTAGCGGTGGGCAAGAGACCCAGTACTTC
TRBJ1-4	.	TRBV6-6	.	CAAARGANEKLFF	TGTGCCGCCGCTCGGGGGGCTAATGAAAAACTGTTTTTT
TRBJ2-4	.	TRBV21-1	.	CASSKITGVLAKNIQYF	TGTGCCAGCAGCAAAATAACGGGTGTCCTAGCCAAAAACATTCAGTACTTC
TRBJ2-1	.	TRBV3-1/TRBV3-2	TRBD1	CASSQAGTDNEQFF	TGTGCCAGCAGCCAAGCCGGGACAGACAATGAGCAGTTCTTC
TRBJ1-6	.	TRBV28	.	CASSLPQNSPLHF	TGTGCCAGCAGTTTGCCCCAGAATTCACCCCTCCACTTT
TRBJ2-1	once	TRBV5-1	TRBD1	CASSSGGTGNYNEQFF	TGCGCCAGCAGCAGTGGGGGGACAGGGAATTACAATGAGCAGTTCTTC
TRBJ2-7	.	TRBV5-6	.	CASSPRRGSFYYEQYF	TGTGCCAGCAGCCCCCGGAGGGGCAGCTTCTACTACGAGCAGTACTTC
TRBJ1-5	.	TRBV6-2/TRBV6-3	TRBD1	CASSLGTGAYSNQPQHF	TGTGCCAGCAGTTTAGGGACAGGGGCCTATAGCAATCAGCCCCAGCATTTT
TRBJ2-2	.	TRBV13	TRBD2	CASSLGVIAGGGTGELFF	TGTGCCAGCAGCTTAGGCGTGATAGCGGGAGGCGGAACCGGGGAGCTGTTTTTT
TRBJ2-7	.	TRBV6-5	.	CASSPPGTPPYEQYF	TGTGCCAGCAGTCCGCCTGGGACACCACCCTACGAGCAGTACTTC
TRBJ1-6	.	TRBV28	TRBD1	CASSLNPATGGAGRSYNSPLHF	TGTGCCAGCAGTTTAAACCCCGCCACAGGGGGCGCGGGTAGATCCTATAATTCACCCCTCCACTTT
TRBJ2-7	.	TRBV11-2	.	CASSLQAVGDRRYF	TGTGCCAGCAGCTTGCAAGCGGTCGGAGACCGGCGGTACTTC
TRBJ2-2	.	TRBV27	TRBD1	CASSYLGGTGFPGELFF	TGTGCCAGCAGTTATTTAGGGGGGACAGGGTTTCCCGGGGAGCTGTTTTTT
TRBJ2-7	.	TRBV19	TRBD1	CASSTQGQGPYEQYF	TGTGCCAGTAGTACGCAGGGACAGGGCCCCTACGAGCAGTACTTC
TRBJ2-3	.	TRBV6-2/TRBV6-3	TRBD2	CASSHTSGDIRDTQYF	TGTGCCAGCAGTCACACTAGCGGGGATATTCGCGATACGCAGTATTTT
TRBJ2-7	.	TRBV5-1	.	CASSSVGLSEQYF	TGCGCCAGCAGCTCTGTGGGACTGAGCGAGCAGTACTTC
TRBJ1-2	.	TRBV6-5	.	CASSYSSVIYGYTF	TGTGCCAGCAGTTACTCATCGGTCATCTATGGCTACACCTTC
TRBJ1-5	.	TRBV6-5	.	CASSYHQRATRGPQHF	TGTGCCAGCAGTTACCACCAACGAGCTACCCGAGGGCCCCAGCATTTT
TRBJ2-6	.	TRBV13	TRBD1	CASSPGTGFGANVLTF	TGTGCCAGCAGCCCTGGGACAGGGTTTGGGGCCAACGTCCTGACTTTC
TRBJ2-2	.	TRBV5-1	.	CASSSASGSGTGELFF	TGCGCCAGCAGCTCAGCGTCGGGGTCGGGCACCGGGGAGCTGTTTTTT
TRBJ2-2	.	TRBV7-6	.	CASSLAVSLAQARWDTGELFF	TGTGCCAGCAGCTTAGCAGTTTCCCTCGCACAGGCTAGGTGGGACACCGGGGAGCTGTTTTTT
TRBJ2-2	.	TRBV6-2/TRBV6-3	.	CASSPGDGELFF	TGTGCCAGCAGCCCCGGGGACGGGGAGCTGTTTTTT
TRBJ2-5	.	TRBV20-1	TRBD1	CSATGGETQYF	TGCAGCGCGACAGGGGGAGAGACCCAGTACTTC
TRBJ2-1	few	TRBV18	TRBD2	CASSSSGGYNEQFF	TGTGCCAGCTCCTCTAGCGGGGGGTACAATGAGCAGTTCTTC
TRBJ1-3	.	TRBV4-1	TRBD1	CASSQGQISGNTIYF	TGCGCCAGCAGCCAGGGACAGATCTCTGGAAACACCATATATTTT
TRBJ1-2	.	TRBV3-1/TRBV3-2	.	CASSQELQGKYGYTF	TGTGCCAGCAGCCAAGAACTCCAGGGGAAGTACGGCTACACCTTC
TRBJ2-2	.	TRBV5-1	TRBD2	CASRTSGGNTGELFF	TGCGCCAGCAGGACTAGCGGGGGGAACACCGGGGAGCTGTTTTTT
TRBJ2-5	.	TRBV5-8	.	CASSPLIQGGETQYF	TGTGCCAGCAGCCCGCTAATACAGGGTGGAGAGACCCAGTACTTC
TRBJ2-5	.	TRBV7-7	.	CASSRLGVGETQYF	TGTGCCAGCAGTAGACTCGGGGTGGGAGAGACCCAGTACTTC
TRBJ2-5	.	TRBV5-1	TRBD2	CASSLIQRGGPETQYF	TGCGCCAGCAGCTTGATCCAGCGGGGGGGCCCAGAGACCCAGTACTTC